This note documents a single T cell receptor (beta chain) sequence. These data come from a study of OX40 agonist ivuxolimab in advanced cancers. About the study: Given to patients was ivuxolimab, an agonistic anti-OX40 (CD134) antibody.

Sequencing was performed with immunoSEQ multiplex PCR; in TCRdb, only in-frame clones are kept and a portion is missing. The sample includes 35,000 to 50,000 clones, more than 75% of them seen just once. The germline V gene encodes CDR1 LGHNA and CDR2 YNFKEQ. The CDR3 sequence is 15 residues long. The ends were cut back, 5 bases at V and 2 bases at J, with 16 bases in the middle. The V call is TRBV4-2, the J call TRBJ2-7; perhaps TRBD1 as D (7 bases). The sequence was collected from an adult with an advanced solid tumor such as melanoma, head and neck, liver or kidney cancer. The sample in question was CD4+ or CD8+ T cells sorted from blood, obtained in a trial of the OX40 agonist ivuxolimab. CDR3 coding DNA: TGTGCCAGCAGCTTCAGGCGGGACAGTCCCTACGAGCAGTACTTC. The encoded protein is CASSFRRDSPYEQYF.